These 6 T cell receptor beta chains were sequenced from one sample in a study of long-term antiretroviral therapy in people with HIV (dated by TCRdb to the early 2020s). Sequencing of the TRB variable region was done with the immunoSEQ hsTCRB v3.0 assay at survey level resolution. The immuneACCESS repertoire file appears here via TCRdb, limited to in-frame rearrangements. These files lack a portion of the clones; in checked studies, under half of the deficit traces to unresolved V genes, and the cause of the others is not known. The sample table records 30,000 to 35,000 clones; around 79% of these occur just once. Jointly, the top ten make up more than 3% of the sample. The sample consisted of unsorted PBMCs, taken 1.9 years after starting antiretroviral therapy. The receptors stem from a man in his late teens or twenties with HIV.

The V gene is TRBV18, the J gene TRBJ2-7, with D perhaps matching TRBD1 (5 bases). Germline CDR1 and CDR2: KGHSH and LQKENI. This CDR3 has 13 residues. The V end lost 4 bases, the J end lost 7 bases, and 14 bases lay between the germline ends. The CDR3 protein is CASSLKGAGEQYV. The CDR3 coding sequence is TGTGCCAGCTCACTTAAAGGGGCAGGGGAGCAGTACGTC.

The chain is built from TRBV11-3 and TRBJ2-1, with 7 bases lining up with TRBD1. V dropped 5 bases and J dropped 6; count of bases not matched to a gene: 7. CDR3 length equals 14 residues. The germline gives CDR1 SGHNT, CDR2 YENEEA. DNA of the CDR3: TGTGCCAGCAGCCCAGGGGGACAGTCCAATGAGCAGTTCTTC. The encoded protein is CASSPGGQSNEQFF.

V and J are TRBV18 and TRBJ2-5, with D uncertain. The V end was cut by 2 bases, the J end by 2 bases, with 9 bases between. CDR3 length: 14 amino acids. Germline-derived CDR1 and CDR2 are KGHSH and LQKENI. This CDR3 is CASSPGSEQETQYF. CDR3 DNA sequence: TGTGCCAGCTCACCAGGAAGTGAACAAGAGACCCAGTACTTC.

In nucleotides, the CDR3 is TGTGCCAGCAGTCGGACAGGGACGAACTATGGCTACACCTTC. Residues: CASSRTGTNYGYTF. The genes are TRBV5-6 and TRBJ1-2, with 8 nucleotides matching TRBD1. V shed 5 bases and J 2 bases; nucleotides not matched to a gene: 5. CDR3 length: 14 amino acids. From germline, CDR1 is SGHDT and CDR2 YYEEEE.

This chain links TRBV7-2 with TRBJ1-6; a possible D gene is TRBD1 (5 bases). Trimming shortened V by 4 bases and J by 10 bases, and 14 bases separated the two germline ends. From germline, CDR1 is SGHTA and CDR2 FQGNSA. This CDR3 has 14 amino acids. CDR3 DNA sequence: TGTGCCAGCAGCTCTGACCCGGGGCTCTCACCCCTCCACTTT. This sequence encodes CASSSDPGLSPLHF. The variable domain in full, with the rest retrieved from reference TRBV7-2 and TRBJ1-6, is GAGVSQSPSNKVTEKGKDVELRCDPISGHTALYWYRQSLGQGLEFLIYFQGNSAPDKSGLPSDRFSAERTGGSVSTLTIQRTQQEDSAVYLCASSSDPGLSPLHFGNGTRLTVT.

V usage is TRBV30 and J usage is TRBJ2-3, with D hard to call. Germline lookup yields CDR1 GTSNPN and CDR2 SVGIG (reference sequence). The germline V and J ends were trimmed by 2 bases and 2 bases, with 5 bases remaining between them. This CDR3 has 12 amino acids. The CDR3 region has the DNA TGTGCCTGGAGTCCTCACACAGATACGCAGTATTTT. As protein: CAWSPHTDTQYF.